One and the same sample provided the 21 T cell receptor beta chains below, sequenced in a study of T cell responses to AZD1222 COVID-19 vaccine (dated by TCRdb to 2020 to 2023). Library construction relied on the immunoSEQ multiplex PCR assay. Held by TCRdb, this immuneACCESS table contains in-frame sequences only and omits some clones. Under half of the omission traces to an unresolved V gene where checked; the cause of the rest is unknown. The table for this sample lists 120,000 to 150,000 clones; roughly 90% of them were counted only once. The top ten hold about 3% of the sample. The time point label corresponds to: baseline before first vaccination. Sequenced here: peripheral blood, sampled on day 0 of AZD1222 vaccination. The source is an adult in good health.

The CDR3 spells CASSFSGSNGQPQHF. The CDR3 nucleotides read TGTGCCAGTAGTTTCTCAGGGTCAAACGGTCAGCCCCAGCATTTT. This chain links TRBV19 with TRBJ1-5, with a possible D match to TRBD1 (5 bases). Germline V gene data show CDR1 as LNHDA and CDR2 as SQIVND (reference sequence). V dropped 5 bases and J dropped 6 bases, with 17 bases sitting between them. The CDR3 spans 15 residues.

The chain is built from TRBV5-1 and TRBJ1-6, with TRBD1 matching 7 bases. In germline, CDR1 is SGHRS, CDR2 YFSETQ. Trimming removed 4 bases from V and 5 bases from J; junction bases left unmatched: 3. The CDR3 totals 14 residues. CDR3 DNA sequence: TGCGCCAGCAGCCGAGGACAGGATAATTCACCCCTCCACTTT. Its translation is CASSRGQDNSPLHF.

The chain couples TRBV6-2 or TRBV6-3 to TRBJ1-6, with D unclear. CDR3 size: 17 residues. Trimming removed 0 bases at V and 7 bases at J, with 16 bases between. Germline CDR1 and CDR2: MNHEY and SVGEGT. This CDR3 reads CASSYSIPGYANSPLHF. DNA of the CDR3: TGTGCCAGCAGTTACTCGATCCCGGGGTATGCGAATTCACCCCTCCACTTT.

CDR3 sequence reads: CASSYSDRPGRGYTF. CDR3 in DNA: TGTGCCAGCAGTTACTCGGACAGGCCGGGCCGCGGCTACACCTTC. J is TRBJ1-2 and V is TRBV6-5; 7 nucleotides line up with TRBD1. The trim removed 0 bases at V and 8 bases at J, leaving 9 bases unmatched. CDR3 length equals 15 residues. Looked up from germline, CDR1 is MNHEY and CDR2 is SVGAGI.

The V call is TRBV18, the J call TRBJ1-2, with D unresolved. Germline V CDR1 and CDR2: KGHSH, LQKENI. This CDR3 is 14 amino acids long. V was trimmed by 2 bases and J by 8 bases, leaving 15 bases between them. The CDR3: CASSPSIREMGYTF. CDR3 coding DNA: TGTGCCAGCTCACCATCTATCCGGGAAATGGGCTACACCTTC.

V is TRBV7-6 and J is TRBJ2-6; 13 bases agree with TRBD2. V trimming: 5 bases; J trimming: 2 bases; junction bases outside the gene matches: 6. The V gene's germline CDR1 is SGHVS and CDR2 FNYEAQ. CDR3 length: 18 residues. Here the CDR3 reads CASSRKGLAGPGANVLTF. As DNA, the CDR3 is TGTGCCAGCAGCCGAAAGGGACTAGCGGGACCTGGGGCCAACGTCCTGACTTTC.

The chain carries TRBV18 and TRBJ2-1; D unclear. Germline V gene data show CDR1 as KGHSH and CDR2 as LQKENI. The CDR3 has 15 residues. V was shortened by 0 bases and J by 1 base, with 7 bases between the two germline ends. CDR3: CASSPPGGSYNEQFF. The CDR3 coding sequence is TGTGCCAGCTCACCACCGGGTGGGTCCTACAATGAGCAGTTCTTC.

V and J are TRBV10-3 and TRBJ2-1; D tentatively reads TRBD1 or TRBD2 (5 bases each). The V gene lost 3 bases and the J gene lost 7 bases, with 13 bases spanning the gap. CDR1 is ENHRY and CDR2 is SYGVKD in the germline V gene. The CDR3 runs to 14 residues. For the CDR3, the DNA is TGTGCCATCAGTGAAGGTCGGGACCCGAATGAGCAGTTCTTC. Translating it yields CAISEGRDPNEQFF.

V gene TRBV30 combines with J gene TRBJ1-1, with 9 bases aligning to TRBD1. Germline trimming cut 7 bases from V and 11 bases from J; bases unmatched to any gene: 5. The germline V gene encodes CDR1 GTSNPN and CDR2 SVGIG (reference sequence). The CDR3 spans 10 residues. The CDR3 DNA follows: TGTGCCTATGGACAGGGGTGGGCTTTCTTT. It yields the protein CAYGQGWAFF.

This sequence joins TRBV6-5 and TRBJ1-2; unclear D gene. There are 15 residues in the CDR3. Trimming pared 5 bases from V and 2 bases from J, leaving 15 bases between. CDR1 is MNHEY, CDR2 SVGAGI, per germline. The CDR3 is CASSSTLTGNYGYTF. For the CDR3, the DNA is TGTGCCAGCAGTAGTACCCTAACGGGAAACTATGGCTACACCTTC.

The chain carries TRBV4-3 and TRBJ1-3; D not resolved. From germline, CDR1 is LGHNA and CDR2 YSLEER. Trimming stripped 1 base from V and 8 bases from J, with 15 bases between. This CDR3 region has 15 residues. The CDR3 bases are TGCGCCAGCAGCCAAGGGGAGTTGCTCGGGCACACCATATATTTT. It codes for CASSQGELLGHTIYF.

This clone was seen only once. The rearrangement links TRBV18 to TRBJ2-1; D gene unclear. The CDR3 covers 14 residues. CDR1 is KGHSH, CDR2 LQKENI, per germline. Trimming removed 2 bases at V and 8 bases at J, with 13 bases between. The CDR3 nucleotides read TGTGCCAGCTCACCAAGGTTAAGGGAATATGAGCAGTTCTTC. Encoded protein: CASSPRLREYEQFF. Based on the CDR3 plus reference TRBV18 and TRBJ2-1, the full variable domain is NAGVMQNPRHLVRRRGQEARLRCSPMKGHSHVYWYRQLPEEGLKFMVYLQKENIIDESGMPKERFSAEFPKEGPSILRIQQVVRGDSAAYFCASSPRLREYEQFFGPGTRLTVL.

The CDR3 here is CASSSVRTGGTDTQYF. The CDR3 DNA follows: TGTGCCAGCAGCTCCGTCCGGACAGGGGGCACAGATACGCAGTATTTT. The genes are TRBV7-3 and TRBJ2-3; the match to TRBD1 covers 9 bases. The CDR3 extends over 16 amino acids. J lost 1 base, V lost 4 bases, and 6 bases had no gene match. Germline values: CDR1 SGHTA, CDR2 FQGTGA.

This clone showed up many times. This sequence joins TRBV4-2 and TRBJ2-6; D ambiguous. Germline-derived CDR1 and CDR2 are LGHNA and YNFKEQ. This CDR3 is 15 amino acids long. Trimming removed 0 bases at V and 4 bases at J, with 7 bases between. The CDR3 loop reads CASSQDWAGANVLTF. CDR3 DNA sequence: TGTGCCAGCAGCCAAGATTGGGCGGGGGCCAACGTCCTGACTTTC.

Remarks on this clone: Its ends do not fully match the called genes, so a read error is possible. The rearrangement joins TRBV12-5 to TRBJ2-7; 8 bases agree with TRBD2. Germline V gives CDR1 LGHNT, CDR2 FRNRAP. The CDR3 extends over 15 amino acids. The CDR3 nucleotides are TGTGCTTGTGGTCCCAACGGGGGGGGCCCCTACGAGCAGTACTTC. Translated: CACGPNGGGPYEQYF.

The V and J genes are TRBV30 and TRBJ1-4; D is unresolved. V was shortened by 5 bases and J by 4 bases, with 11 bases between the two germline ends. The germline gives CDR1 GTSNPN, CDR2 SVGIG (reference sequence). The CDR3 consists of 13 residues. The CDR3 spells CAWSGPDNEKLFF. CDR3 coding DNA: TGTGCCTGGTCCGGGCCCGATAATGAAAAACTGTTTTTT.

CDR3 sequence (DNA): TGTGCCAGCAGCAACTCATATCGCGGGACAGATCTCTACGAGCAGTACTTC. Protein product: CASSNSYRGTDLYEQYF. This rearrangement joins TRBV7-8 to TRBJ2-7, with D maybe TRBD1 (7 bases). The germline CDR1 and CDR2 sequences are SGHVS and FQNEAQ. V was cut by 5 bases and J by 3 bases, with 23 bases left in between. The CDR3 covers 17 residues. Looking up the rest from reference TRBV7-8 and TRBJ2-7 gives the full variable domain: GAGVSQSPRYKVAKRGQDVALRCDPISGHVSLFWYQQALGQGPEFLTYFQNEAQLDKSGLPSDRFFAERPEGSVSTLKIQRTQQEDSAVYLCASSNSYRGTDLYEQYFGPGTRLTVT.

The rearrangement uses TRBV27 and TRBJ1-6; a weak D match, TRBD1 (6 bases). Germline loops: CDR1 MNHEY, CDR2 SMNVEV (reference sequence). The V end was cut by 1 base, the J end by 14 bases, with 15 bases between. This CDR3 is 14 amino acids long. CDR3 loop: CASSLLDSSSTLHF. The CDR3 DNA sequence: TGTGCCAGCAGTTTATTGGACAGCTCCTCTACCCTCCACTTT.

The chain joins TRBV5-5 to TRBJ1-3; no definite D call. Trimming stripped 0 bases from V and 0 bases from J, with 13 bases between. Germline loops: CDR1 SGHKS, CDR2 YYEKEE (reference sequence). The CDR3 is 17 residues long. CDR3 loop: CASSLEPHPVSGNTIYF. In nucleotides, the CDR3 is TGTGCCAGCAGCTTGGAACCCCACCCCGTCTCTGGAAACACCATATATTTT.

This clone was counted only a few times. The genes are TRBV10-3 and TRBJ2-7, with D unclear. The CDR3 spans 12 residues. CDR1 is ENHRY and CDR2 is SYGVKD in the germline V gene. V gave up 6 bases and J gave up 4 bases, with 10 bases separating them. CDR3 sequence: CAISWTAYEQYF. The DNA of the CDR3 is TGTGCCATCAGCTGGACCGCATACGAGCAGTACTTC.

The V and J genes are TRBV9 and TRBJ2-3, with no clear D. Trimming stripped 3 bases from V and 0 bases from J, with 17 bases between. Germline V gene data show CDR1 as SGDLS and CDR2 as YYNGEE. This CDR3 comprises 17 residues. As DNA, the CDR3 is TGTGCCAGCAGCGCCCTGCTCGCGGCGGCAAGCACAGATACGCAGTATTTT. Translating it yields CASSALLAAASTDTQYF.